These 23 T cell receptor beta chains share one sample of origin, sequenced in a study of cytomegalovirus exposure and HLA in healthy donors (dated by TCRdb to the late 2010s). The receptor library was made with the immunoSEQ multiplex PCR assay. For the multiplex PCR, a mixture combining 60 forward primers for TCR Vbeta segments and 13 reverse primers for TCR Jbeta segments was used. As stored in TCRdb, this immuneACCESS dataset retains in-frame rearrangements with V and J assigned. A fraction of the clones does not appear; measured against another copy, unresolved V genes explain less than half of the discrepancy, and the remainder lacks a known reason. Counted in this sample were around 200,000 clones; about 74% of them appeared once. The ten biggest clones cover about 16% of the sample. What was sequenced was PBMCs. Source of these receptors: a middle-aged man in good health and CMV-seronegative.

The rearrangement joins TRBV4-2 to TRBJ1-3, with unresolved D. Germline CDR1 and CDR2: LGHNA and YNFKEQ. This CDR3 comprises 17 residues. The ends were cut back, 4 bases at V and 0 bases at J, with 16 bases in the middle. The CDR3 reads CASSPIGPADSGNTIYF. As DNA, the CDR3 is TGTGCCAGCAGCCCGATAGGGCCAGCGGACTCTGGAAACACCATATATTTT.

The rearrangement uses TRBV27 and TRBJ2-7; D call uncertain. Germline loops: CDR1 MNHEY, CDR2 SMNVEV (reference sequence). Trimming shortened V by 6 bases and J by 1 base, and 4 bases separated the two germline ends. This CDR3 has 11 residues. This CDR3 reads CASRQSYEQYF. The CDR3 coding sequence is TGTGCCAGCAGACAGTCCTACGAGCAGTACTTC.

This chain uses TRBV5-5 with TRBJ1-1; D is perhaps TRBD1 (5 bases). In germline, CDR1 is SGHKS, CDR2 YYEKEE (reference sequence). V lost 4 bases and J 8 bases, leaving 18 bases between the germline ends. CDR3 length equals 14 residues. Written as DNA, the CDR3 is TGTGCCAGCAGCCTCCTGGGAGGGGCCGGGGAAGCTTTCTTT. Translating gives CASSLLGGAGEAFF.

The J gene is TRBJ1-3, the V gene TRBV28; a weak D match, TRBD1 (6 bases). The V gene's germline CDR1 is MDHEN and CDR2 SYDVKM. Trimming removed 4 bases from V and 0 bases from J, with 16 bases in between. The CDR3 consists of 17 residues. CDR3 residues: CASSSYLGQLSGNTIYF. The CDR3 nucleotides read TGTGCCAGCAGTTCTTACCTCGGACAGCTCTCTGGAAACACCATATATTTT. Combining the CDR3 with reference TRBV28 and TRBJ1-3 gives the whole variable domain DVKVTQSSRYLVKRTGEKVFLECVQDMDHENMFWYRQDPGLGLRLIYFSYDVKMKEKGDIPEGYSVSREKKERFSLILESASTNQTSMYLCASSSYLGQLSGNTIYFGEGSWLTVV.

The chain has TRBV9 and TRBJ2-1; 15 bases match TRBD2. The V segment lost 4 bases and the J segment 7 bases; nucleotides outside the gene matches: 6. Germline V gene sequence: CDR1 SGDLS, CDR2 YYNGEE. This CDR3 has 16 amino acids. The CDR3 DNA reads TGTGCCAGCAGCAGGACTAGCGGGGGGGCATGGAATGAGCAGTTCTTC. Its protein is CASSRTSGGAWNEQFF.

The CDR3 region has the DNA TGCGCCAGCAGCTTGGCGCTAGCGGGGGGGCGAGAGCAGTACTTC. This gives the protein CASSLALAGGREQYF. The chain combines TRBV5-1 with TRBJ2-7; 12 positions agree with TRBD2. CDR3 length: 15 amino acids. With V trimmed by 0 bases and J by 7 bases, 5 bases remained unmatched. CDR1 and CDR2 from the germline V gene are SGHRS and YFSETQ.

This chain joins TRBV5-4 and TRBJ2-5; 9 bases match TRBD2. CDR3 size: 16 residues. The V gene end was trimmed by 0 bases and the J gene end by 5 bases; junction bases not matched to a gene: 8. Germline CDR1 is SGHNT and CDR2 is YYREEE (reference sequence). The CDR3 DNA reads as TGTGCCAGCAGCTTGGAGGGACTAGCTGGAGTCGAGACCCAGTACTTC. Encoded protein: CASSLEGLAGVETQYF.

This clone appeared a few times. The rearrangement links TRBV5-1 to TRBJ2-7, with TRBD1 matching 7 bases. Germline V CDR1 and CDR2: SGHRS, YFSETQ. V lost 0 bases and J lost 3; bases outside the gene matches: 9. The CDR3 runs to 16 residues. CDR3 amino acids: CASSLEGSTGIYEQYF. CDR3 sequence (DNA): TGCGCCAGCAGCTTGGAGGGATCGACAGGGATCTACGAGCAGTACTTC.

The count of this clone is one. The CDR3 sequence is CASSQASQETQYF. In nucleotides, the CDR3 is TGCGCCAGCAGCCAAGCCTCCCAAGAGACCCAGTACTTC. The chain couples TRBV4-1 to TRBJ2-5, with D unresolved. CDR1 is MGHRA and CDR2 is YSYEKL in the germline V gene. This CDR3 has 13 amino acids. Trimming pared 1 base from V and 1 base from J, leaving 4 bases between.

This chain uses TRBV5-4 with TRBJ2-7; tentatively, D is TRBD1 (6 bases). Germline V gene data show CDR1 as SGHNT and CDR2 as YYREEE (reference sequence). Trimming took 0 bases from V and 0 from J, leaving 10 bases between them. This CDR3 contains 15 residues. The CDR3 DNA is TGTGCCAGCAGCTTGGACGCAGGGGACTCCTACGAGCAGTACTTC. Its translation: CASSLDAGDSYEQYF.

About this clone itself: One end of the junction varies from germline; a read error may be responsible. V and J are TRBV5-6 and TRBJ2-3; no reliable D call. In germline, CDR1 is SGHDT, CDR2 YYEEEE. CDR3 length equals 13 residues. CDR3 loop: CASSVPSIDTQYF. In DNA form, the CDR3 reads TGTGCCAGCAGCGTACCGAGCATAGATACGCAGTATTTT.

This clone appeared a single time. The chain uses TRBV28 and TRBJ2-2, with 11 nucleotides matching TRBD2. The junction had 7 bases not matched to a gene; V was cut back by 4 bases and J by 0 bases. The CDR3 covers 18 residues. Germline V CDR1 and CDR2: MDHEN, SYDVKM. For the CDR3, the DNA is TGTGCCAGCAGTTCCCTCCGACTAGCGGGAACGAACACCGGGGAGCTGTTTTTT. It is translated as CASSSLRLAGTNTGELFF.

This clone appeared a few times. The chain links TRBV6-1 to TRBJ2-7; possibly TRBD1 for D (5 bases). V was cut by 1 base and J by 2 bases, with 15 bases left in between. This CDR3 comprises 16 residues. Per the germline V gene, CDR1 is MNHNS and CDR2 is SASEGT. CDR3: CASSEGLHRSPYEQYF. As DNA, the CDR3 is TGTGCCAGCAGTGAAGGCCTACACAGGTCCCCCTACGAGCAGTACTTC.

The table lists this clone with a few counts. The rearrangement uses TRBV2 and TRBJ1-5, with 10 bases aligning to TRBD1. Per the germline V gene, CDR1 is SNHLY and CDR2 is FYNNEI. The CDR3 extends over 15 amino acids. Trimming took 6 bases from V and 4 from J; bases not matched to a gene: 6. CDR3 DNA sequence: TGTGCCAGCAGAGAGACAGGGGGCGCGAATCAGCCCCAGCATTTT. Encoded protein: CASRETGGANQPQHF. Full variable domain (rest looked up from reference TRBV2 and TRBJ1-5): EPEVTQTPSHQVTQMGQEVILRCVPISNHLYFYWYRQILGQKVEFLVSFYNNEISEKSEIFDDQFSVERPDGSNFTLKIRSTKLEDSAMYFCASRETGGANQPQHFGDGTRLSIL.

This clone showed up just a few times. The gene calls are TRBV9 and TRBJ2-2; maybe TRBD2 (5 bases). The CDR3 contains 12 residues. Trimming took off 2 bases at V and 7 bases at J, with 6 bases between the two ends. Germline values: CDR1 SGDLS, CDR2 YYNGEE. This chain's CDR3 is CASSVGGGELFF. For the CDR3, the DNA is TGTGCCAGCAGCGTTGGAGGCGGGGAGCTGTTTTTT. The variable domain in full, completed from reference TRBV9 and TRBJ2-2, reads DSGVTQTPKHLITATGQRVTLRCSPRSGDLSVYWYQQSLDQGLQFLIQYYNGEERAKGNILERFSAQQFPDLHSELNLSSLELGDSALYFCASSVGGGELFFGEGSRLTVL.

This chain joins TRBV2 and TRBJ2-7; D gene uncertain. Germline CDR1 SNHLY, CDR2 FYNNEI. Trimming stripped 4 bases from V and 3 bases from J, with 7 bases between. The CDR3 is 12 amino acids. The CDR3 reads CASSVNNYEQYF. The CDR3 region has the DNA TGTGCCAGCAGTGTCAACAACTACGAGCAGTACTTC.

The gene calls are TRBV27 and TRBJ1-4; D possibly corresponds to TRBD1 (6 bases). In germline, CDR1 is MNHEY, CDR2 SMNVEV (reference sequence). V gave up 4 bases and J gave up 6 bases, with 12 bases separating them. The CDR3 covers 14 residues. The CDR3 is CASSSSTGYEKLFF. CDR3 coding DNA: TGTGCCAGCAGTTCAAGCACAGGGTATGAAAAACTGTTTTTT.

The chain is built from TRBV7-6 and TRBJ1-3; 10 bases fit TRBD1. Germline trimming cut 5 bases from V and 0 bases from J; bases unmatched to any gene: 4. The CDR3 covers 16 residues. Germline V CDR1 and CDR2: SGHVS, FNYEAQ. Here the CDR3 reads CASSTRTGGSGNTIYF. CDR3 nucleotide sequence: TGTGCCAGCAGCACGCGGACAGGGGGCTCTGGAAACACCATATATTTT.

This clone came up a few times. The chain is built from TRBV9 and TRBJ2-7; TRBD2 might be the D (6 bases). Germline V gene sequence: CDR1 SGDLS, CDR2 YYNGEE. Trimming left V 0 bases short and J 4 bases short, with 11 bases between. This CDR3 is built from 14 residues. The CDR3 loop reads CASSVGSGSYEQYF. CDR3 in DNA: TGTGCCAGCAGCGTAGGTAGCGGTTCGTACGAGCAGTACTTC.

The V call is TRBV11-1, the J call TRBJ2-1, with 10 bases identical to TRBD2. The CDR3 spans 14 residues. Germline assignment: CDR1 SGHAT and CDR2 FQDESV (reference sequence). Losses at the gene ends were 4 bases for V and 10 bases for J; bases not matched to a gene: 7. CDR3 sequence: CASSSSGGPGEQFF. The CDR3 DNA reads as TGTGCCAGCAGCTCTAGCGGGGGTCCGGGGGAGCAGTTCTTC.

The chain has TRBV6-4 and TRBJ1-5; no definite D call. The CDR3 has 14 amino acids. Germline assignment: CDR1 MRHNA and CDR2 SNTAGT. The V gene lost 3 bases and the J gene lost 2 bases, with 8 bases spanning the gap. DNA of the CDR3: TGTGCCAGCAGTGAGGCCGGGGGCAATCAGCCCCAGCATTTT. Amino acid sequence: CASSEAGGNQPQHF.

This clone was detected only once. This chain links TRBV15 with TRBJ1-5, with 12 positions matching TRBD1. Germline V gene lookup returns CDR1 LNHNV and CDR2 YYDKDF (reference sequence). This CDR3 is 15 amino acids long. The CDR3 DNA reads TGTGACAACCCTGACCGGGACAGGGGGCATCAGCCCCAGCATTTT. Amino acids: CDNPDRDRGHQPQHF.

In this sample, this clone turned up a few times. This sequence joins TRBV9 and TRBJ1-4; 9 bases are a match to TRBD1. CDR3 length equals 15 residues. The germline V gene encodes CDR1 SGDLS and CDR2 YYNGEE. V lost 3 bases, J lost 6 bases, and 6 bases stayed unmatched. Here the CDR3 reads CASSAGDRADEKLFF. In DNA, the CDR3 is TGTGCCAGCAGCGCCGGGGACAGGGCGGATGAAAAACTGTTTTTT.